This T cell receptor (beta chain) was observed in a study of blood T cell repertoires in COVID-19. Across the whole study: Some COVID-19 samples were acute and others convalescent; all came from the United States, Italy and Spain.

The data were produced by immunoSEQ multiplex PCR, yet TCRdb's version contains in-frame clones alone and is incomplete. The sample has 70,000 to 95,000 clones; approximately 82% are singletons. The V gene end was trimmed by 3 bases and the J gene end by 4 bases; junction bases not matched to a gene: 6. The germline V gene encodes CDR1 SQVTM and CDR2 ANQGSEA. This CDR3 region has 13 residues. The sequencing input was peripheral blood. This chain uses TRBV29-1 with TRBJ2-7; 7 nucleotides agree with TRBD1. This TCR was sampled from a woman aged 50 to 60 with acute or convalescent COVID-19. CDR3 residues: CSVDRQGEYEQYF. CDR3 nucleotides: TGCAGCGTTGATCGTCAGGGGGAGTACGAGCAGTACTTC.